Listed below are T cell receptor beta chains from one sample, sequenced in a study of blood T cell repertoires in COVID-19. Method: immunoSEQ multiplex PCR; TCRdb's copy keeps in-frame clones and lacks some. The table shows about 120,000 clones, with approximately 81% occurring only once. Sequences were obtained from peripheral blood. These receptors came from a woman aged 50 to 60 with acute or convalescent COVID-19. CDR3s include the opening cysteine and the closing phenylalanine or tryptophan. The D gene is left open where the match is weak. Rows may omit the clone size; those that give it use once, few, many or a size class.

j_gene | abundance | v_gene | d_gene | CDR3nt | CDR3aa
TRBJ1-2 | - | TRBV25-1 | - | TGTGCCAGCAGTATCCAGGGTTATGGCTACACCTTC | CASSIQGYGYTF
TRBJ1-1 | few | TRBV6-5 | - | TGTGCCAGCAGTCCTCGGACAGTCCAGGATGAGAAAGCTTTCTTT | CASSPRTVQDEKAFF
TRBJ2-5 | - | TRBV3-1/TRBV3-2 | - | TGTGCCAGCAGCCCCACCCCCCAGGAGACCCAGTACTTC | CASSPTPQETQYF
TRBJ1-1 | - | TRBV4-1 | - | TGCGCCAGCAGCCAAGAGAGGGTCGGCACTGAAGCTTTCTTT | CASSQERVGTEAFF
TRBJ1-5 | - | TRBV28 | TRBD1 | TGTGCCAGCAGTCGGGACAGGGGGGGAGGTCAGCCCCAGCATTTT | CASSRDRGGGQPQHF
TRBJ2-7 | - | TRBV29-1 | - | TGCAGCGTTCATTCGGGGAGCGAGCAGTACTTC | CSVHSGSEQYF
TRBJ1-3 | - | TRBV19 | TRBD1 | TGTGCCAGTAGTTGGGACAGGGTCGGAAACACCATATATTTT | CASSWDRVGNTIYF
TRBJ1-1 | - | TRBV19 | - | TGTGCCAGTAGTATGGGGGCGATGAACACTGAAGCTTTCTTT | CASSMGAMNTEAFF
TRBJ2-1 | - | TRBV5-1 | TRBD1 | TGCGCCAGCAGCTTGTGGTTGACAGGGTCTTACAATGAGCAGTTCTTC | CASSLWLTGSYNEQFF
TRBJ2-2 | - | TRBV11-3 | - | TGTGCCAGCAAGCACGGGACTCAGAACACCGGGGAGCTGTTTTTT | CASKHGTQNTGELFF
TRBJ1-1 | once | TRBV30 | - | TGTGCCTGGAGTGTAGCCTGGGCCACTGAAGCTTTCTTT | CAWSVAWATEAFF
TRBJ2-2 | - | TRBV15 | - | TGTGCCACCAGCAGAGATCTTGCTAGCGCAAGCGGGGAGCTGTTTTTT | CATSRDLASASGELFF
TRBJ2-4 | - | TRBV6-5 | - | TGTGCCAGCAGTCCCGGGACTTCCAAAAACATTCAGTACTTC | CASSPGTSKNIQYF
TRBJ1-5 | - | TRBV30 | - | TGTGCCTGGAGTTGGGGCGGATTCGATCAGCCCCAGCATTTT | CAWSWGGFDQPQHF
TRBJ2-1 | - | TRBV9 | - | TGTGCCAGTTCTCTAACGGACAATGAGCAGTTCTTC | CASSLTDNEQFF
TRBJ2-1 | few | TRBV11-3 | - | TGTGCCAGCAGCCTCCAAAACGGTGAGCAGTTCTTC | CASSLQNGEQFF
TRBJ1-1 | few | TRBV2 | - | TGTGCCAGCAGTGATGTGGGGGCCACTGAAGCTTTCTTT | CASSDVGATEAFF
TRBJ2-7 | - | TRBV4-2 | - | TGTGCCAGCAGCCAAGACCAACATACCTACGAGCAGTACTTC | CASSQDQHTYEQYF
TRBJ2-1 | - | TRBV4-2 | - | TGTGCCAACAGCCGAGAACTGGTGGTATACAATGAGCAGTTCTTC | CANSRELVVYNEQFF
TRBJ2-3 | - | TRBV29-1 | TRBD2 | TGCAGCGAACGAGCGGGAGCTGCAGATACGCAGTATTTT | CSERAGAADTQYF
TRBJ1-2 | - | TRBV18 | - | TGTGCCAGCTCACCCAGCCAGGGGAACTATGGCTACACCTTC | CASSPSQGNYGYTF
TRBJ2-7 | - | TRBV19 | TRBD1 | TGTGCCAGTAGTATCCGACAGGGTTCAACCTACGAGCAGTACTTC | CASSIRQGSTYEQYF
TRBJ2-1 | - | TRBV13 | TRBD2 | TGTGCCAGCAGGGAGGGCGGGAGGGCAGAGGTTGAGCAGTTCTTC | CASREGGRAEVEQFF
TRBJ1-4 | - | TRBV6-5 | - | TGTGCCAGCAGCCTTAATGAAAAACTGTTTTTT | CASSLNEKLFF
TRBJ2-1 | - | TRBV5-1 | - | TGCGCCAGCAGCTTGGCTTTAGCGATAAGGCTCGATGAGCAGTTCTTC | CASSLALAIRLDEQFF
TRBJ1-1 | - | TRBV3-1/TRBV3-2 | - | TGTGCCAGCAGCCAAGGAGGGTTCGGAACAGTCAACACTGAAGCTTTCTTT | CASSQGGFGTVNTEAFF
TRBJ2-1 | - | TRBV2 | TRBD2 | TGTGCCAGCAGTGTTGCCCAGCGGGGGGGGATATACAATGAGCAGTTCTTC | CASSVAQRGGIYNEQFF
TRBJ1-1 | few | TRBV19 | - | TGTGCCAGTAGTCCAGGGATAGGGCAATTGAACACTGAAGCTTTCTTT | CASSPGIGQLNTEAFF
TRBJ1-1 | - | TRBV28 | - | TGTGCCAGCAGTTTACCCTCGCCAGGTGACACTGAAGCTTTCTTT | CASSLPSPGDTEAFF
TRBJ2-5 | - | TRBV9 | TRBD1 | TGTGCCAGCAGCGAGCTACAGGGGGCTGAGACCCAGTACTTC | CASSELQGAETQYF
TRBJ2-5 | few | TRBV9 | - | TGTGCCAGCAGCAGGTGGAGGGGCGAAGGGGAGACCCAGTACTTC | CASSRWRGEGETQYF
TRBJ1-1 | - | TRBV9 | - | TGTGCCAGCAGCGTTGGGGGCATAATATCTGAAGCTTTCTTT | CASSVGGIISEAFF
TRBJ2-5 | - | TRBV7-3 | - | TGTGCCAGCAGCTTATCAGGGATACAAGAGACCCAGTACTTC | CASSLSGIQETQYF
TRBJ2-5 | few | TRBV4-1 | TRBD2 | TGCGCCAGCAGCCAAGACAAGACTAGCGGGAGGGCCTCACAAGAGACCCAGTACTTC | CASSQDKTSGRASQETQYF
TRBJ2-7 | - | TRBV7-9 | TRBD1 | TGTGCCAGCAGCTTTGGGTGGGGACAGGGGTCGTACGAGCAGTACTTC | CASSFGWGQGSYEQYF
TRBJ1-5 | - | TRBV13 | - | TGTGCCAGCAGTCGTTCGAGTTATAGCAATCAGCCCCAGCATTTT | CASSRSSYSNQPQHF
TRBJ1-4 | - | TRBV2 | - | TGTGCCAGCCACGCGGGGTTTGAAAAACTGTTTTTT | CASHAGFEKLFF